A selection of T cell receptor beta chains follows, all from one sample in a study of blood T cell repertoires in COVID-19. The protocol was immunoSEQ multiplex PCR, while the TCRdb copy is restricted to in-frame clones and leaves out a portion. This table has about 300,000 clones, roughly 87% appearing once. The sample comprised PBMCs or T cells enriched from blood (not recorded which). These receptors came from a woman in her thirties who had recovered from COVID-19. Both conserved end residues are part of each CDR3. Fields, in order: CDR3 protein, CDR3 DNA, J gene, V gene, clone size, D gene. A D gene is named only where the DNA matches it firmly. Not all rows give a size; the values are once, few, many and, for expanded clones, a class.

CDR3: CASSQDPPTQATYGYTF
DNA: TGTGCCAGCAGCCAAGATCCCCCCACACAGGCAACCTATGGCTACACCTTC
J: TRBJ1-2
V: TRBV3-1/TRBV3-2
size: NA
D: NA

CDR3: CASSSTQGAVYNSPLHF
DNA: TGTGCCAGCAGTTCCACCCAGGGGGCGGTTTATAATTCACCCCTCCACTTT
J: TRBJ1-6
V: TRBV27
size: NA
D: TRBD1

CDR3: CASSPQSLEQYF
DNA: TGTGCCAGCTCACCACAATCTCTCGAGCAGTACTTC
J: TRBJ2-7
V: TRBV18
size: NA
D: NA

CDR3: CASSPGSVRGYTF
DNA: TGCGCCAGCAGCCCGGGGAGCGTGAGGGGCTACACCTTC
J: TRBJ1-2
V: TRBV5-1
size: NA
D: NA

CDR3: CASSITNGETQYF
DNA: TGTGCCAGCAGCATTACCAACGGGGAGACCCAGTACTTC
J: TRBJ2-5
V: TRBV9
size: NA
D: NA

CDR3: CASSFGQGAREKLFF
DNA: TGCGCCAGCAGCTTCGGACAGGGGGCCCGGGAAAAACTGTTTTTT
J: TRBJ1-4
V: TRBV5-1
size: NA
D: TRBD1

CDR3: CASSSARGSRTEAFF
DNA: TGCGCCAGCAGCTCCGCGCGGGGGTCGCGGACTGAAGCTTTCTTT
J: TRBJ1-1
V: TRBV5-1
size: NA
D: NA

CDR3: CASSSTGTGPQHF
DNA: TGTGCCAGCAGCTCGACAGGAACGGGGCCCCAGCATTTT
J: TRBJ1-5
V: TRBV7-2
size: few
D: NA

CDR3: CASSLLGTSNQPQHF
DNA: TGTGCCAGTAGTCTTTTAGGGACAAGCAATCAGCCCCAGCATTTT
J: TRBJ1-5
V: TRBV19
size: NA
D: NA

CDR3: CSVTGIAQESNYGYTF
DNA: TGCAGCGTAACAGGGATCGCGCAAGAGTCTAACTATGGCTACACCTTC
J: TRBJ1-2
V: TRBV29-1
size: NA
D: NA

CDR3: CATSSGTNNSPLHF
DNA: TGTGCCACAAGTTCCGGGACAAATAATTCACCCCTCCACTTT
J: TRBJ1-6
V: TRBV10-3
size: NA
D: NA

CDR3: CASSQRPDRGDIQYF
DNA: TGCGCCAGCAGCCAACGCCCGGACAGGGGGGACATTCAGTACTTC
J: TRBJ2-4
V: TRBV4-3
size: NA
D: TRBD1

CDR3: CASSLSLTDTQYF
DNA: TGTGCCAGCAGCTTATCACTTACAGATACGCAGTATTTT
J: TRBJ2-3
V: TRBV7-3
size: once
D: NA

CDR3: CASSPANTGELFF
DNA: TGTGCCAGCAGTCCCGCGAACACCGGGGAGCTGTTTTTT
J: TRBJ2-2
V: TRBV9
size: NA
D: NA

CDR3: CAITTGGNSPLHF
DNA: TGTGCCATCACCACCGGGGGGAATTCACCCCTCCACTTT
J: TRBJ1-6
V: TRBV10-3
size: NA
D: NA

CDR3: CASSLGGAVLEQYF
DNA: TGTGCCAGCAGCTTGGGAGGCGCGGTCTTGGAGCAGTACTTC
J: TRBJ2-7
V: TRBV5-6
size: NA
D: NA

CDR3: CASSISGVEVGAFF
DNA: TGCGCCAGCAGCATCTCAGGGGTGGAAGTTGGAGCTTTCTTT
J: TRBJ1-1
V: TRBV5-1
size: NA
D: NA

CDR3: CASSLGASGGIAITDTQYF
DNA: TGTGCCAGCAGCTTAGGGGCTAGCGGGGGGATAGCGATCACAGATACGCAGTATTTT
J: TRBJ2-3
V: TRBV11-3
size: NA
D: TRBD2

CDR3: CASSPGGVHGYTF
DNA: TGTGCCAGCAGTCCCGGCGGGGTGCATGGCTACACCTTC
J: TRBJ1-2
V: TRBV27
size: once
D: NA

CDR3: CASSLSFSGGAYEQYF
DNA: TGTGCCAGCAGTTTATCTTTTAGCGGGGGGGCTTACGAGCAGTACTTC
J: TRBJ2-7
V: TRBV27
size: once
D: TRBD2

CDR3: CACSLAGNEQFF
DNA: TGTGCCTGTAGCCTAGCTGGCAATGAGCAGTTCTTC
J: TRBJ2-1
V: TRBV30
size: NA
D: NA

CDR3: CASSSPGLAGPGWSYNEQFF
DNA: TGTGCCAGCAGCTCGCCGGGACTAGCGGGGCCTGGCTGGTCCTACAATGAGCAGTTCTTC
J: TRBJ2-1
V: TRBV7-8
size: NA
D: TRBD2

CDR3: CAISAGTAYNEQFF
DNA: TGTGCCATCAGCGCTGGGACAGCCTACAATGAGCAGTTCTTC
J: TRBJ2-1
V: TRBV10-3
size: NA
D: TRBD1

CDR3: CASSLSSGTSGPTGELFF
DNA: TGTGCCAGCAGCTTATCCTCCGGGACTAGCGGACCTACCGGGGAGCTGTTTTTT
J: TRBJ2-2
V: TRBV7-9
size: NA
D: TRBD2

CDR3: CASSEGSYEQYF
DNA: TGTGCCAGCAGTGAAGGCAGCTACGAGCAGTACTTC
J: TRBJ2-7
V: TRBV2
size: NA
D: NA

CDR3: CASNLGWRQGVTGELFF
DNA: TGTGCCAGCAACCTGGGGTGGCGGCAGGGGGTCACCGGGGAGCTGTTTTTT
J: TRBJ2-2
V: TRBV7-8
size: NA
D: TRBD1

CDR3: CASNGPGQGHQPQHF
DNA: TGTGCCAGTAACGGGCCGGGACAGGGACATCAGCCCCAGCATTTT
J: TRBJ1-5
V: TRBV19
size: NA
D: TRBD1

CDR3: CASSSPDRARQPQHF
DNA: TGTGCCAGCAGTTCCCCGGACAGGGCTCGTCAGCCCCAGCATTTT
J: TRBJ1-5
V: TRBV6-1
size: NA
D: TRBD1

CDR3: CAISESISGSGNTIYF
DNA: TGTGCCATCAGTGAGTCGATTTCAGGCTCTGGAAACACCATATATTTT
J: TRBJ1-3
V: TRBV10-3
size: NA
D: NA

CDR3: CASSTGAKETQYF
DNA: TGTGCCAGCAGTACCGGAGCTAAAGAGACCCAGTACTTC
J: TRBJ2-5
V: TRBV6-5
size: NA
D: NA

CDR3: CAWSTTYGAGRGEAFF
DNA: TGTGCCTGGAGTACGACCTACGGGGCCGGGAGGGGTGAAGCTTTCTTT
J: TRBJ1-1
V: TRBV30
size: once
D: NA

CDR3: CASRDRDRATSLSSYTF
DNA: TGTGCCAGTAGGGACCGGGACAGGGCAACGAGTCTGTCGAGCTACACCTTC
J: TRBJ1-2
V: TRBV19
size: once
D: TRBD1

CDR3: CASSLTTGAAFF
DNA: TGTGCCAGCAGCTTAACTACAGGAGCTGCTTTCTTT
J: TRBJ1-1
V: TRBV7-2
size: once
D: NA

CDR3: CASSETGTGWGQGESQPQHF
DNA: TGTGCCAGCAGCGAGACTGGGACAGGGTGGGGACAGGGAGAAAGTCAGCCCCAGCATTTT
J: TRBJ1-5
V: TRBV6-6
size: once
D: TRBD1

CDR3: CASTPDRTREAFF
DNA: TGCGCCAGCACCCCGGACAGGACGCGGGAAGCTTTCTTT
J: TRBJ1-1
V: TRBV10-2
size: NA
D: TRBD1

CDR3: CASSTGLAGGHVDTQYF
DNA: TGTGCCAGCTCAACCGGACTAGCGGGGGGGCATGTAGATACGCAGTATTTT
J: TRBJ2-3
V: TRBV18
size: NA
D: TRBD2

CDR3: CASSGEFSNQPQHF
DNA: TGTGCCAGCAGCGGTGAATTTAGCAATCAGCCCCAGCATTTT
J: TRBJ1-5
V: TRBV25-1
size: NA
D: NA

CDR3: CASSPTGTGGAFF
DNA: TGTGCCAGCAGTCCCACGGGGACTGGCGGAGCTTTCTTT
J: TRBJ1-1
V: TRBV6-5
size: NA
D: NA

CDR3: CASSLALSRYNEQFF
DNA: TGCGCCAGCAGCTTGGCCTTGAGCCGCTACAATGAGCAGTTCTTC
J: TRBJ2-1
V: TRBV5-1
size: NA
D: NA

CDR3: CSVVPGDRRTEAFF
DNA: TGCAGCGTTGTCCCCGGGGACAGGAGGACTGAAGCTTTCTTT
J: TRBJ1-1
V: TRBV29-1
size: NA
D: TRBD1

CDR3: CASSSQTGGVEKLFF
DNA: TGTGCCAGCAGCTCCCAGACAGGGGGGGTAGAAAAACTGTTTTTT
J: TRBJ1-4
V: TRBV9
size: NA
D: TRBD1

CDR3: CASSEGGGNQPQHF
DNA: TGTGCCAGCAGTGAAGGGGGGGGCAATCAGCCCCAGCATTTT
J: TRBJ1-5
V: TRBV6-1
size: NA
D: NA

CDR3: CASSFRDRQYEQYF
DNA: TGTGCCAGCAGCTTCCGGGACAGACAATACGAGCAGTACTTC
J: TRBJ2-7
V: TRBV5-4
size: NA
D: TRBD1

CDR3: CASSALGGSTNEQFF
DNA: TGTGCCAGCAGTGCTTTGGGGGGGTCTACGAATGAGCAGTTCTTC
J: TRBJ2-1
V: TRBV2
size: once
D: TRBD2

CDR3: CAYYRGPDHGYTF
DNA: TGTGCCTATTACAGGGGCCCAGACCATGGCTACACCTTC
J: TRBJ1-2
V: TRBV30
size: NA
D: TRBD1

CDR3: CAWSVQGAHKSYEQYF
DNA: TGTGCCTGGAGTGTGCAGGGGGCCCACAAATCCTACGAGCAGTACTTC
J: TRBJ2-7
V: TRBV30
size: NA
D: TRBD1

CDR3: CASQVGGNSPLHF
DNA: TGTGCCAGTCAGGTCGGCGGGAATTCACCCCTCCACTTT
J: TRBJ1-6
V: TRBV9
size: NA
D: NA

CDR3: CASSFWPAEAFF
DNA: TGTGCCAGCAGCTTTTGGCCAGCTGAAGCTTTCTTT
J: TRBJ1-1
V: TRBV13
size: NA
D: NA

CDR3: CASRPQGSEQYF
DNA: TGTGCCAGCAGACCCCAGGGTAGCGAGCAGTACTTC
J: TRBJ2-7
V: TRBV6-5
size: NA
D: NA

CDR3: CASSYSAGMVNSPLHF
DNA: TGTGCCAGCAGTTACTCCGCAGGGATGGTGAATTCACCCCTCCACTTT
J: TRBJ1-6
V: TRBV6-2/TRBV6-3
size: NA
D: NA